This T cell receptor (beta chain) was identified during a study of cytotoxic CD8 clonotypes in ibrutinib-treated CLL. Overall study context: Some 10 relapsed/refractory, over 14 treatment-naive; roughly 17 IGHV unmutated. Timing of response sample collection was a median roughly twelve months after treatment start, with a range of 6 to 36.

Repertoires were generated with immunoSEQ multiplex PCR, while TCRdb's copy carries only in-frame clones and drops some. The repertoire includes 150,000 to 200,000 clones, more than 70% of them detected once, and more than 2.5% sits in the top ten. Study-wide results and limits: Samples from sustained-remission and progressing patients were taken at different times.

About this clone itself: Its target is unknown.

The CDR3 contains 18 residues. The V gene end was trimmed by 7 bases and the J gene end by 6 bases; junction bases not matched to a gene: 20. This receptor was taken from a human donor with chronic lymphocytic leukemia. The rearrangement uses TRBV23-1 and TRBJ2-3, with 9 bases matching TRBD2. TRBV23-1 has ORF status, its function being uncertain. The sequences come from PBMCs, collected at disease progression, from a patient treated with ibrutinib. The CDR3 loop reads CASTQAGVSGSARDTQYF. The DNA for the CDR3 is TGCGCCAGCACTCAGGCAGGAGTTAGCGGGAGCGCGAGGGATACGCAGTATTTT.